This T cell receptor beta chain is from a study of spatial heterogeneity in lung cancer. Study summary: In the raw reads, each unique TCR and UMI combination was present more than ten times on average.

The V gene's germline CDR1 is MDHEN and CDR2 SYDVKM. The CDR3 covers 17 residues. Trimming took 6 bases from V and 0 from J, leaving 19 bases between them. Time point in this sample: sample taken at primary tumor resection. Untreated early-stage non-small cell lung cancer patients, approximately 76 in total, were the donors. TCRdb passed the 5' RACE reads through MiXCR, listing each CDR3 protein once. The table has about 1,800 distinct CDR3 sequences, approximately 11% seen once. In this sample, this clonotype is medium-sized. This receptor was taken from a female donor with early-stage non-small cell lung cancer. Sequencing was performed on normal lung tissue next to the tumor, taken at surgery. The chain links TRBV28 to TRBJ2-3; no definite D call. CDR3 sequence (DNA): TGTGCCAGCAGCATATATAGTTGGCCCCTTAGCACAGATACGCAGTATTTT. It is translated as CASSIYSWPLSTDTQYF.